This is a list of T cell receptor beta chains from one sample in a study of CD8 T cells in Susac syndrome. One entry per CDR3 protein results from TCRdb running MiXCR on the immunoSEQ multiplex PCR reads. There are a few hundred thousand distinct CDR3 sequences in the sample; approximately 95% occur only once, and 0.08% to 0.095% lies in the top ten. The sequencing sample was made of CD4+ T cells from PBMCs. The origin of the receptors is a human donor with multiple sclerosis. Each CDR3 is given with its conserved first and last residue. Fields, in order: V gene, J gene, D gene, clone size, CDR3 protein, CDR3 DNA. D genes are given only for firm matches. Size is omitted from some rows. Given values are once, few, many or a class for expanded clones.

>TRBV11-2|TRBJ2-5|-|-
CASSPGPDRETQYF
TGTGCCAGCAGCCCGGGACCGGACCGAGAGACCCAGTACTTC
>TRBV12-3/TRBV12-4|TRBJ1-2|-|-
CASSPGLGYTF
TGTGCCAGCAGTCCCGGCCTTGGCTACACCTTC
>TRBV29-1|TRBJ2-7|TRBD1|-
CSVLRDRNSYEQYF
TGCAGCGTCCTCCGGGACAGGAACTCCTACGAGCAGTACTTC
>TRBV24-1|TRBJ1-1|-|-
CATSYTVNTEAFF
TGTGCCACCAGTTATACAGTAAACACTGAAGCTTTCTTT
>TRBV12-3/TRBV12-4|TRBJ2-1|-|-
CASTPKVEQFF
TGTGCCAGCACCCCGAAGGTTGAGCAGTTCTTC
>TRBV27|TRBJ2-7|-|-
CASSLAPDSYEQYF
TGTGCCAGCAGTTTAGCACCGGACTCCTACGAGCAGTACTTC
>TRBV6-5|TRBJ2-7|-|-
CASSYLQGQGASYEQYF
TGTGCCAGCAGTTACCTCCAGGGGCAGGGCGCGTCCTACGAGCAGTACTTC
>TRBV7-9|TRBJ2-5|-|-
CASSRPVGETQYF
TGTGCCAGCAGCCGCCCGGTGGGGGAGACCCAGTACTTC
>TRBV5-1|TRBJ2-1|-|-
CASSLEGRENNEQFF
TGCGCCAGCAGCTTGGAGGGACGGGAAAACAATGAGCAGTTCTTC
>TRBV12-3/TRBV12-4|TRBJ2-3|-|-
CASSSTRPVSTDTQYF
TGTGCCAGCAGCTCGACCCGCCCTGTAAGCACAGATACGCAGTATTTT
>TRBV20-1|TRBJ2-3|TRBD2|-
CSASPLAGDTDTQYF
TGCAGTGCTTCCCCGCTAGCGGGAGACACAGATACGCAGTATTTT
>TRBV29-1|TRBJ2-3|-|-
CSVEDPLGGSTDTQYF
TGCAGCGTTGAAGACCCTCTTGGGGGTTCTACAGATACGCAGTATTTT
>TRBV3-1|TRBJ2-5|-|-
CASSQEWETQYF
TGTGCCAGCAGCCAAGAATGGGAGACCCAGTACTTC
>TRBV29-1|TRBJ2-5|-|-
CSLYLGETQYF
TGCAGCCTATACTTGGGGGAGACCCAGTACTTC
>TRBV3-1|TRBJ2-1|TRBD1|-
CASSLEGAEQFF
TGTGCCAGCAGCCTCGAGGGGGCTGAGCAGTTCTTC
>TRBV6-5|TRBJ2-7|-|-
CASSYSGGPTYEQYF
TGTGCCAGCAGTTACTCGGGGGGGCCTACCTACGAGCAGTACTTC
>TRBV2|TRBJ2-4|-|-
CASSWDAKNIQYF
TGTGCCAGCAGCTGGGACGCCAAAAACATTCAGTACTTC
>TRBV29-1|TRBJ2-5|-|-
CSVAYQETQYF
TGCAGCGTTGCGTACCAAGAGACCCAGTACTTC
>TRBV2|TRBJ1-2|-|-
CASSEGHYGYTF
TGTGCCAGCAGTGAAGGACACTATGGCTACACCTTC
>TRBV7-9|TRBJ2-1|-|-
CASSLRQFPEQFF
TGTGCCAGCAGCCTAAGACAGTTTCCTGAGCAGTTCTTC
>TRBV19|TRBJ1-6|-|-
CASTGTKLSYNSPLHF
TGTGCCAGTACCGGGACAAAACTCTCCTATAATTCACCCCTCCACTTT
>TRBV15|TRBJ2-1|-|-
CATSREGRGEQFF
TGTGCCACCAGCAGAGAAGGGAGAGGGGAGCAGTTCTTC
>TRBV18|TRBJ2-7|TRBD1|-
CASSPPLSTGAGNEQYF
TGTGCCAGCTCCCCTCCACTATCAACAGGGGCAGGGAACGAGCAGTACTTC
>TRBV30|TRBJ2-7|-|-
CAGGMGARSFEQYF
TGTGCCGGCGGGATGGGGGCCAGGTCGTTCGAGCAGTACTTC
>TRBV3-1|TRBJ1-1|TRBD1|-
CASSKGQINTEAFF
TGTGCCAGCAGCAAGGGACAGATAAACACTGAAGCTTTCTTT
>TRBV6-2/TRBV6-3|TRBJ2-4|-|-
CASSYINIQYF
TGTGCCAGCAGCTACATAAACATTCAGTACTTC
>TRBV27|TRBJ2-3|-|-
CASRKRADTQYF
TGTGCCAGCAGAAAACGGGCCGATACGCAGTATTTT
>TRBV5-1|TRBJ2-7|TRBD1|once
CASSWRQGSYEQYF
TGCGCCAGCAGCTGGAGACAGGGATCCTACGAGCAGTACTTC
>TRBV3-1|TRBJ1-2|TRBD1|-
CASSSGTGVGGYTF
TGTGCCAGCAGTTCCGGGACAGGAGTAGGTGGCTACACCTTC
>TRBV12-3/TRBV12-4|TRBJ2-1|-|-
CASSPEGGRRGEQFF
TGTGCCAGCAGTCCTGAGGGGGGCAGGCGAGGTGAGCAGTTCTTC
>TRBV30|TRBJ2-1|-|-
CAWSVSNFNNEQFF
TGTGCCTGGAGTGTTTCTAACTTCAACAATGAGCAGTTCTTC
>TRBV29-1|TRBJ2-3|-|-
CSVGGDTQYF
TGCAGCGTTGGGGGAGATACGCAGTATTTT
>TRBV6-5|TRBJ2-7|-|-
CASSYIGSYEQYF
TGTGCCAGCAGTTACATTGGCTCCTACGAGCAGTACTTC
>TRBV9|TRBJ1-2|-|-
CASSVGPETRGGYTF
TGTGCCAGCAGCGTAGGGCCGGAGACCCGCGGAGGCTACACCTTC
>TRBV9|TRBJ2-1|TRBD2|-
CASSVEGSGRISSNEQFF
TGTGCCAGCAGCGTAGAAGGGAGCGGGAGGATATCGTCCAATGAGCAGTTCTTC